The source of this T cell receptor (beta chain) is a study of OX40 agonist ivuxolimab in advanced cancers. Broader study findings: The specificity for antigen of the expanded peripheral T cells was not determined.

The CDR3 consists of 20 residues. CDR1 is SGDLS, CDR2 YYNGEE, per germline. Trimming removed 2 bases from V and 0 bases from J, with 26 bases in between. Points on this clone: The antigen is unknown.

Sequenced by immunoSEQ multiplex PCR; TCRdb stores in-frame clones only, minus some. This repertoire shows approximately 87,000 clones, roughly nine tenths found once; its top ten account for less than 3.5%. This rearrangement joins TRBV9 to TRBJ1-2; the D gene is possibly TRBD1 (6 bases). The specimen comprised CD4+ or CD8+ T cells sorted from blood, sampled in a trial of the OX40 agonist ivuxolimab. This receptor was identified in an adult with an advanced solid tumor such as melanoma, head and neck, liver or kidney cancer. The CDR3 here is CASSVSPVGGRGAPNYGYTF. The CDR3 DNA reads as TGTGCCAGCAGCGTGAGCCCTGTGGGGGGCCGCGGCGCCCCTAACTATGGCTACACCTTC.